Sequencing of this TCR beta chain was carried out in a study of cytomegalovirus exposure and HLA in healthy donors. Study overall: One earlier analysis, a look at 150 million to 200 million T cells, found about 100 million unique TCR beta sequences.

CDR1 SGDLS and CDR2 YYNGEE come from the germline V gene. This CDR3 contains 17 residues. J lost 9 bases, V lost 0 bases, and 14 bases had no gene match. The PCR made use of 60 Vbeta and 13 Jbeta primers. Produced via immunoSEQ multiplex PCR; TCRdb's table is partial and in-frame only. The sample contains 60,000 to 75,000 clones, 70% to 75% of which appear only once. This clonotype originated in a woman in her 30s in good health and CMV-seropositive. The chain combines TRBV9 with TRBJ2-4; 8 positions match TRBD2. The source material was PBMCs. Here the CDR3 reads CASSVGVSGVGLGIQYF. CDR3 nucleotides: TGTGCCAGCAGCGTAGGGGTTAGCGGGGTGGGTTTGGGCATTCAGTACTTC.